Sequencing of this TCR beta chain was carried out in a study of shared clonotypes between healthy human individuals. Study context: Samples came from a couple of female and a few male donors aged 18 to 49.

In regard to this clone: Its antigen is as yet unknown.

V gave up 6 bases and J gave up 8 bases, with 12 bases separating them. Germline CDR1 and CDR2: MNHNY and SVGAGI (reference sequence). This CDR3 spans 12 amino acids. The authors sequenced unsorted PBMC DNA on ten immunoSEQ deep assay plates. Profiled with immunoSEQ multiplex PCR; TCRdb holds only in-frame clones, not every one. The sample lists more than 450,000 clones; approximately 85% were seen once. General study findings and limits: Deeper or shallower sequencing was expected to change how clonotypes are shared among donors.

Donors had no recently reported acute infections or vaccinations and were HIV-negative. This clonotype was sampled from a woman in her thirties or forties in good health. Some clones in this sample may be carry-over from other donors' samples. J is TRBJ2-3 and V is TRBV6-6; no definite D call. Sequencing was done on a sample of PBMCs. CDR3 amino acids: CASSQASSTQYF. CDR3 coding DNA: TGTGCCAGCAGCCAGGCCTCGAGTACGCAGTATTTT.